This TCR beta chain was observed in a study of cytotoxic CD8 clonotypes in ibrutinib-treated CLL. Study conclusions and caveats: Treatment left the uncommon public clonotypes either contracted or stable in frequency.

Profiled with immunoSEQ multiplex PCR; TCRdb holds only in-frame clones, not every one. This sample has about 89,000 clones, with 70% to 85% found just once. Details on this clone: Antigen specificity is unknown.

Looked up from germline, CDR1 is MDHEN and CDR2 is SYDVKM. V gave up 2 bases and J gave up 0 bases, with 14 bases separating them. The CDR3 extends over 17 amino acids. This receptor was obtained from a human donor with chronic lymphocytic leukemia. The specimen was PBMCs, collected after 12 months of ibrutinib treatment. This sequence joins TRBV28 and TRBJ1-3; D unclear. In nucleotides, the CDR3 is TGTGCCAGCAGTTTAGGGAACATAAGATCCTCTGGAAACACCATATATTTT. As protein: CASSLGNIRSSGNTIYF. The variable domain in full, with the rest retrieved from reference TRBV28 and TRBJ1-3, is DVKVTQSSRYLVKRTGEKVFLECVQDMDHENMFWYRQDPGLGLRLIYFSYDVKMKEKGDIPEGYSVSREKKERFSLILESASTNQTSMYLCASSLGNIRSSGNTIYFGEGSWLTVV.